The 18 T cell receptor beta chains listed next were all sequenced from one sample in a study of blood T cells in healthy people across ages (dated by TCRdb to the mid-2010s). Library generation was performed with 5' RACE. Sequencing was carried out with an Illumina HiSeq 2500. The second PCR ran for roughly 6 to 11 cycles and used a J-beta primer mix along with a sample-barcoded 5' primer. TCRdb reanalyzed the raw reads on its own, using fastp at Q25 for trimming and MiXCR for clone calling, and kept in-frame beta chains. Every CDR3 protein is listed once, alongside the most common genes and DNA of its rows. Counted in this sample were about 1,400,000 distinct CDR3 sequences; around 55% of them appeared once. Over 5% of the sample is held by the ten biggest clonotypes. Specimen: blood. These receptors originate from a young man in good health.

This clonotype was counted many times. The J gene is TRBJ1-1, the V gene TRBV14, with 7 bases identical to TRBD1. Trimming removed 1 base from V and 6 bases from J; junction bases left unmatched: 8. CDR3 length: 15 amino acids. The germline V gene encodes CDR1 SGHDN and CDR2 FVKESK. Here the CDR3 reads CASSQGQGRRPEAFF. The CDR3 region has the DNA TGTGCCAGCAGCCAAGGACAGGGAAGACGGCCTGAAGCTTTCTTT.

This chain uses TRBV7-8 with TRBJ2-5; D could derive from TRBD1 or TRBD2 (6 bases each). This CDR3 comprises 16 residues. Germline V lookup: CDR1 SGHVS, CDR2 FQNEAQ. Trimming took off 5 bases at V and 4 bases at J, with 20 bases between the two ends. CDR3 nucleotide sequence: TGTGCCAGCAGCAAAAGAGCAGGGGAGGTTGGAGAGACCCAGTACTTC. Amino acid sequence: CASSKRAGEVGETQYF.

The chain uses TRBV7-2 and TRBJ2-1; TRBD2 matches at 7 bases. Germline CDR1 SGHTA, CDR2 FQGNSA. This CDR3 is built from 18 residues. V lost 4 bases and J lost 5; bases outside the gene matches: 17. This CDR3 is CASSYSWRGTLINNEQFF. For the CDR3, the DNA is TGTGCCAGCAGCTATTCGTGGCGGGGGACCCTGATTAACAATGAGCAGTTCTTC.

This clonotype was counted a single time. The CDR3 sequence: CASSVWGTDTQYF. The CDR3 coding sequence is TGTGCCAGCAGTGTTTGGGGCACAGATACGCAGTATTTT. This sequence joins TRBV25-1 and TRBJ2-3; D remains ambiguous. The germline V and J ends were trimmed by 4 bases and 1 base, with 6 bases remaining between them. The CDR3 runs 13 residues. Germline V gene data show CDR1 as MGHDK and CDR2 as SYGVNS.

The rearrangement uses TRBV4-1 and TRBJ2-4, with D hard to call. The J call may be wrong; the DNA end is better matched by TRBJ2-7. Germline V lookup: CDR1 MGHRA, CDR2 YSYEKL. The CDR3 spans 13 residues. This CDR3 is CASSQSRHYEQYF. In DNA, the CDR3 is TGCGCCAGCAGCCAGAGCAGACACTACGAGCAGTACTTC.

A note on this clonotype: The junction departs from the called germline gene at one end, perhaps through a read error. The chain employs TRBV5-1 and TRBJ2-3; D is undetermined. Per the germline V gene, CDR1 is SGHRS and CDR2 is YFSETQ. The CDR3 loop spans 14 amino acids. CDR3 bases: TGTGCCAGCAGTTTTACGGCTAGCACAGATACGCAGTATTTT. It is translated as CASSFTASTDTQYF.

Here the CDR3 DNA reads TGTGCCAGCAGCGCCGGGACAGGGGGGTGGAATGAGCAGTTCTTC. It specifies CASSAGTGGWNEQFF. J is TRBJ2-1 and V is TRBV6-2 or TRBV6-3; 11 bases line up with TRBD1. Germline V gene sequence: CDR1 MNHEY, CDR2 SVGEGT. With V trimmed by 6 bases and J by 7 bases, 8 bases remained unmatched. The CDR3 runs to 15 residues.

This clonotype appeared a single time. J is TRBJ2-5 and V is TRBV25-1; no clear D. CDR3 length equals 12 residues. Per germline, CDR1 MGHDK and CDR2 SYGVNS. V lost 10 bases to trimming and J lost 1 base, with 10 bases between them. The CDR3 is CATTTGQETQYF. For the CDR3, the DNA is TGTGCCACCACGACCGGCCAAGAGACCCAGTACTTC.

The chain recombines TRBV12-5 with TRBJ2-1, with D possibly matching TRBD2 (5 bases). Germline V gives CDR1 LGHNT, CDR2 FRNRAP. This CDR3 has 15 amino acids. With 3 bases removed from V and 3 bases from J, the gap between germline ends came to 12 bases. The CDR3 DNA follows: TGTGCTAGTGGTTTTAGGACGGAGGACTACAATGAGCAGTTCTTC. Amino acids: CASGFRTEDYNEQFF.

The table lists this clonotype with a few counts. V usage is TRBV3-1 and J usage is TRBJ2-5; no clear D gene. From germline, CDR1 is LGHDT and CDR2 YNNKEL (reference sequence). The CDR3 is 16 residues long. With 1 base removed from V and 5 bases from J, the gap between germline ends came to 17 bases. For the CDR3, the DNA is TGTGCCAGCAGCCAAGGAGGCCGGGCCTCGGCTGAGACCCAGTACTTC. Its translation: CASSQGGRASAETQYF.

This chain joins TRBV4-1 and TRBJ2-7; maybe TRBD2 (5 bases). V lost 1 base and J lost 0, with 13 bases in between. The CDR3 loop spans 16 amino acids. Germline loops: CDR1 MGHRA, CDR2 YSYEKL. This CDR3 reads CASSQVLGIFSYEQYF. CDR3 DNA sequence: TGCGCCAGCAGCCAAGTGCTCGGGATCTTCTCCTACGAGCAGTACTTC.

The chain has TRBV20-1 and TRBJ2-4; 10 bases map to TRBD2. The CDR3 contains 14 residues. V lost 6 bases to trimming and J lost 9 bases; unmatched junction nucleotides: 11. Per germline, CDR1 DFQATT and CDR2 SNEGSKA (reference sequence). Here the CDR3 reads CSAAPGTSEGIQYF. CDR3 bases: TGCAGTGCAGCCCCAGGGACTAGCGAGGGCATTCAGTACTTC.

V gene TRBV20-1 combines with J gene TRBJ2-1, with 10 bases aligning to TRBD2. The CDR3 has 18 amino acids. Looked up from germline, CDR1 is DFQATT and CDR2 is SNEGSKA (reference sequence). V shed 0 bases and J 4 bases; nucleotides not matched to a gene: 12. The DNA of the CDR3 is TGCAGTGCTAGAGATCGGTCTAGCGGGAGCCCTTCGTACAATGAGCAGTTCTTC. Translating it yields CSARDRSSGSPSYNEQFF.

This clonotype was seen a single time. The chain carries TRBV28 and TRBJ2-3; 11 bases map to TRBD2. Germline-derived CDR1 and CDR2 are MDHEN and SYDVKM. The CDR3 has 18 residues. The V and J ends lost 3 bases and 0 bases, in that order; junction bases with no gene match: 8. This CDR3 is CASSFGLAGGWSTDTQYF. The DNA for the CDR3 is TGTGCCAGCAGTTTTGGGCTAGCGGGGGGTTGGAGCACAGATACGCAGTATTTT.

This sequence joins TRBV7-9 and TRBJ1-2, with D possibly matching TRBD1 (5 bases). Germline V CDR1 and CDR2: SEHNR, FQNEAQ (reference sequence). The CDR3 sequence is 17 residues long. The V gene lost 2 bases and the J gene lost 5 bases, with 21 bases spanning the gap. CDR3 nucleotides: TGTGCCAGCAGCTTACCGCTTTCCCAGGGTGCCTCTTATGGCTACACCTTC. As protein: CASSLPLSQGASYGYTF.

V usage is TRBV7-9 and J usage is TRBJ2-4; 7 positions agree with TRBD1. The tail of the sequence fits TRBJ2-7 better, so the J call may be wrong. The CDR3 sequence is 14 residues long. Germline V gene sequence: CDR1 SEHNR, CDR2 FQNEAQ (reference sequence). The CDR3 nucleotides are TGTGCCAGCAGCTCTGGACAGGCTGTTGGCGAGCAGTACTTC. Translated, it gives CASSSGQAVGEQYF.

The V and J genes are TRBV28 and TRBJ1-4; no clear D. Looked up from germline, CDR1 is MDHEN and CDR2 is SYDVKM. The CDR3 sequence is 15 residues long. V gave up 3 bases and J gave up 7 bases, with 15 bases separating them. DNA of the CDR3: TGTGCCAGCAGTTTTTTGAAGGCGTTTGGTGAAAAACTGTTTTTT. It translates to CASSFLKAFGEKLFF. The full variable domain, in which reference TRBV28 and TRBJ1-4 provide the parts outside the CDR3, is DVKVTQSSRYLVKRTGEKVFLECVQDMDHENMFWYRQDPGLGLRLIYFSYDVKMKEKGDIPEGYSVSREKKERFSLILESASTNQTSMYLCASSFLKAFGEKLFFGSGTQLSVL.

This clonotype was seen just once. This chain joins TRBV28 and TRBJ1-2, with 8 bases matching TRBD1. The CDR3 is 15 residues long. Trimming took 6 bases from V and 4 from J; bases not matched to a gene: 10. Germline V gives CDR1 MDHEN, CDR2 SYDVKM. The CDR3 loop reads CASSTRDRGVYGYTF. In nucleotides, the CDR3 is TGTGCCAGCAGCACGAGAGACAGGGGAGTCTATGGCTACACCTTC.